This T cell receptor beta chain was identified during a study of glioma-infiltrating T cells. Study-wide findings and caveats: Tissue-blood divergence was below expectation in non-neoplastic patients, above in gliomas. Tissue and blood shared very few CDR3 sequences.

The iRepertoire nested amplicon-rescue multiplex PCR amplified TCR alpha and beta CDR3s from RNA. TCRdb reprocessed the multiplex PCR reads via MiXCR and lists one record per CDR3 protein. The sample shows over 130,000 distinct CDR3 sequences, roughly two fifths of them seen only once. V dropped 10 bases and J dropped 6; count of bases not matched to a gene: 3. Germline loops: CDR1 MNHNS, CDR2 SASEGT. The CDR3 loop spans 13 amino acids. This clonotype was detected ten times or more. Its antigen is currently unknown. V usage is TRBV6-1 and J usage is TRBJ2-1; 13 bases map to TRBD2. The sequence derives from a human donor with low-grade glioma or glioblastoma, undergoing nonglioma brain surgery, or in good health (not recorded which). Source material: glioma tissue, nonneoplastic brain tissue, or PBMCs (not recorded which). CDR3 in DNA: TGTGCCACCAGACTAGCGGGAGGCAATGAGCAGTTCTTC. Translation: CATRLAGGNEQFF.